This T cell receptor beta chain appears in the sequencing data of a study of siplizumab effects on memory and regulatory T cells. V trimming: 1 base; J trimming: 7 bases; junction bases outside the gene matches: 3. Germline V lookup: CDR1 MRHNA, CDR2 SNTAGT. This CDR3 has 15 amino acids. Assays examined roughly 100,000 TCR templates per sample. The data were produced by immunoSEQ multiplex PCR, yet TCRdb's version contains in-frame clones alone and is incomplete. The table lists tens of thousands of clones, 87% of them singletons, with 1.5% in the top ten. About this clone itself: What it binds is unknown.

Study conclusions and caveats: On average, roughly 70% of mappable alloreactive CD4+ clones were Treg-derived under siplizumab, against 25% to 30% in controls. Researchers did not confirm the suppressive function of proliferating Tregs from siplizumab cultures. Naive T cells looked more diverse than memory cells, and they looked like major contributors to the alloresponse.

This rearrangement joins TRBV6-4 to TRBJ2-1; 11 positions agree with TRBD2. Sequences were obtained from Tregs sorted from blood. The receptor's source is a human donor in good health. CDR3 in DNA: TGTGCCAGCAGTGACTTAGCGGGGGGGGTAAATGAGCAGTTCTTC. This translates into CASSDLAGGVNEQFF.